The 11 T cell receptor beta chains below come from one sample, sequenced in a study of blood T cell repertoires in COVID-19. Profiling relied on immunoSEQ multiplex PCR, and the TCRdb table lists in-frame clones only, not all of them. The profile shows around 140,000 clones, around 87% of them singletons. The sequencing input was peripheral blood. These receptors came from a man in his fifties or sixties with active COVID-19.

This chain's CDR3 is CASTSGLVNTEAFF. The DNA for the CDR3 is TGTGCCAGCACTTCGGGGTTGGTGAACACTGAAGCTTTCTTT. The chain couples TRBV3-1 (or the pseudogene TRBV3-2) to TRBJ1-1; D is unclear. Between the trimmed V and J ends, which lost 7 bases and 0 bases, there was a span of 12 bases. Germline V gives CDR1 LGHDT, CDR2 YNNKEL (reference sequence). The CDR3 runs to 14 residues.

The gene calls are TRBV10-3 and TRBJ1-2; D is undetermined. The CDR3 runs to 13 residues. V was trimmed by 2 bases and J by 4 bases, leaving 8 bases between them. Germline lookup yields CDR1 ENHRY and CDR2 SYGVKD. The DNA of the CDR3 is TGTGCCATCAGTGAGCCTGGGCCCTATGGCTACACCTTC. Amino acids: CAISEPGPYGYTF.

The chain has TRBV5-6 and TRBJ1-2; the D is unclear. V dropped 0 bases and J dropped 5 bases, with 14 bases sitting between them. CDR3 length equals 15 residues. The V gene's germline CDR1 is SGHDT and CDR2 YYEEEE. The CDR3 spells CASSLGISGSYGYTF. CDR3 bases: TGTGCCAGCAGCTTGGGGATTTCGGGGTCTTATGGCTACACCTTC.

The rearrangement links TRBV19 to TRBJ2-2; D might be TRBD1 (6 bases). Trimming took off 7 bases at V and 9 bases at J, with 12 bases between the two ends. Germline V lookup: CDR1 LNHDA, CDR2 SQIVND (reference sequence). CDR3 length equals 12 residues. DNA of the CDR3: TGTGCCAGTAACAGGGACGGCAGGGAGCTGTTTTTT. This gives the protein CASNRDGRELFF.

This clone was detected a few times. CDR3 sequence (DNA): TGTGCCAGCAGCTTGGGCAGGGACACTTATAGCAATCAGCCCCAGCATTTT. Its protein product is CASSLGRDTYSNQPQHF. The chain uses TRBV5-5 and TRBJ1-5; D may be TRBD1 (6 bases). The CDR3 totals 17 residues. CDR1 is SGHKS and CDR2 is YYEKEE in the germline V gene (reference sequence). V was shortened by 0 bases and J by 0 bases, with 13 bases between the two germline ends.

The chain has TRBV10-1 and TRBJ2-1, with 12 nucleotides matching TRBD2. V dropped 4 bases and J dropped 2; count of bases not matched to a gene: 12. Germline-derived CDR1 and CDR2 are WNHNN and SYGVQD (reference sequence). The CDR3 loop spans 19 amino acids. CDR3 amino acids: CASSVAPSSGGGAYNEQFF. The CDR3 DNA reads TGCGCCAGCAGTGTGGCGCCGTCTAGCGGGGGGGGAGCCTACAATGAGCAGTTCTTC.

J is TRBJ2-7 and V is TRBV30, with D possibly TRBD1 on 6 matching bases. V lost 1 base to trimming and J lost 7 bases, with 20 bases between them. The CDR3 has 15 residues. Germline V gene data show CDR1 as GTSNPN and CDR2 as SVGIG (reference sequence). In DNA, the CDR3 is TGTGCCTGGAGTGGGGGGCTCCCGGGTGGTGGGGAGCAGTACTTC. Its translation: CAWSGGLPGGGEQYF.

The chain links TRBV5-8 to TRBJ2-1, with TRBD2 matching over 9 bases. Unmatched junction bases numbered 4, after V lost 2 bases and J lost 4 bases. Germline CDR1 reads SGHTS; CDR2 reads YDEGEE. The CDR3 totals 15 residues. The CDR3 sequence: CASSLVLAGYNEQFF. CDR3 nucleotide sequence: TGTGCCAGCAGCTTAGTTCTAGCGGGGTACAATGAGCAGTTCTTC. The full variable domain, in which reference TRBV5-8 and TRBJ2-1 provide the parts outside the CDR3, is EAGVTQSPTHLIKTRGQQATLRCSPISGHTSVYWYQQALGLGLQFLLWYDEGEERNRGNFPPRFSGRQFPNYSSELNVNALELEDSALYLCASSLVLAGYNEQFFGPGTRLTVL.

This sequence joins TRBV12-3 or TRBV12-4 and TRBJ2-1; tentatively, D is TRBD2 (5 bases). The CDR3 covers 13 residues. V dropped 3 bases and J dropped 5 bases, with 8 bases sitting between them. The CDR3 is CASSFSVNNEQFF. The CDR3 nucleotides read TGTGCCAGCAGTTTTAGCGTCAACAATGAGCAGTTCTTC.

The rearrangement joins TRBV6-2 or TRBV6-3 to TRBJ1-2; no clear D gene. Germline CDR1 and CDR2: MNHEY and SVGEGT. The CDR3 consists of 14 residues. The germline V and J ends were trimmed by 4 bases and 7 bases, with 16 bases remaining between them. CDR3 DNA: TGTGCCAGCAGTTCTGCGGGTCTGAGAGCTGGCTACACCTTC. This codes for CASSSAGLRAGYTF.

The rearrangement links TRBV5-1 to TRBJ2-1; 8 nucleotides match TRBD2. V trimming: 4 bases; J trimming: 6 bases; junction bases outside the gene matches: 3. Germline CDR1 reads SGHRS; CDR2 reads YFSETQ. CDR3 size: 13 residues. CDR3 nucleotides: TGCGCCAGCAGCAAAGGACTAGCCAATGAGCAGTTCTTC. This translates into CASSKGLANEQFF.